These T cell receptor beta chains were read from a single sample in a study of T cell responses to AZD1222 COVID-19 vaccine. Sequenced by immunoSEQ multiplex PCR; TCRdb stores in-frame clones only, minus some. The sample lists 150,000 to 250,000 clones, approximately 94% occurring once. The source material was peripheral blood, sampled 28 days after the second AZD1222 dose. The source of these receptors is an adult who received the AZD1222 COVID-19 vaccine. The CDR3 runs from the conserved cysteine through the conserved F or W. Fields, in order: V gene, D gene, clone size, J gene, CDR3 DNA, CDR3 protein. A D gene is named only where the DNA matches it firmly. A clone size is listed for some rows: how often the clone was seen (once, few, many), or a class if it is expanded.

V: TRBV7-2; D: .; size: few; J: TRBJ1-1; DNA: TGTGCCAGCACCAGAGACAGGTGGAACACTGAAGCTTTCTTT; CDR3: CASTRDRWNTEAFF
V: TRBV6-2/TRBV6-3; D: .; size: .; J: TRBJ1-1; DNA: TGTGCCAGCAGTTACTCGGGGAACTCTGGGGCTTTCTTT; CDR3: CASSYSGNSGAFF
V: TRBV2; D: .; size: .; J: TRBJ1-2; DNA: TGTGCCAGCAGTGTGTCAGGTCCCTATGGCTACACCTTC; CDR3: CASSVSGPYGYTF
V: TRBV2; D: TRBD2; size: .; J: TRBJ2-1; DNA: TGTGCCAGCAGTGGGGAGCGGGGGGGCGTCGATGAGCAGTTCTTC; CDR3: CASSGERGGVDEQFF
V: TRBV3-1/TRBV3-2; D: .; size: .; J: TRBJ1-4; DNA: TGTGCCAGCAGCCAACTTGGGGGGCGCGGTGAAAAACTGTTTTTT; CDR3: CASSQLGGRGEKLFF
V: TRBV28; D: .; size: .; J: TRBJ1-1; DNA: TGTGCCAGCAGCCCAGGGACCGCCACTGAAGCTTTCTTT; CDR3: CASSPGTATEAFF
V: TRBV5-6; D: TRBD1; size: .; J: TRBJ1-1; DNA: TGTGCCAGCAGCCCACAGGGGACCGGCATGAACACTGAAGCTTTCTTT; CDR3: CASSPQGTGMNTEAFF
V: TRBV6-6; D: TRBD1; size: .; J: TRBJ1-5; DNA: TGTGCCAGCAGGGACAGGCGGGGCAATCAGCCCCAGCATTTT; CDR3: CASRDRRGNQPQHF
V: TRBV14; D: TRBD2; size: .; J: TRBJ2-7; DNA: TGTGCCAGCAGCCAAGAAGCGGGACTACCCTACGAGCAGTACTTC; CDR3: CASSQEAGLPYEQYF
V: TRBV7-2; D: .; size: .; J: TRBJ2-7; DNA: TGTGCCAGCAGCTTTAGAGCCTACGAGCAGTACTTC; CDR3: CASSFRAYEQYF
V: TRBV4-2; D: TRBD2; size: .; J: TRBJ2-3; DNA: TGTGCCAGCAGCCAAGGACCATCGGCGGGGGGCACAGATACGCAGTATTTT; CDR3: CASSQGPSAGGTDTQYF
V: TRBV30; D: .; size: .; J: TRBJ1-1; DNA: TGTGCCTGGAGTGTAGGAGGGGCAACTGAAGCTTTCTTT; CDR3: CAWSVGGATEAFF
V: TRBV5-5; D: .; size: .; J: TRBJ2-7; DNA: TGTGCCAGCAGCTTGGGGGGGGCCCTCAGCTCCTACGAGCAGTACTTC; CDR3: CASSLGGALSSYEQYF
V: TRBV5-1; D: .; size: .; J: TRBJ2-7; DNA: TGCGCCAGCAAAAGGACGGTCGGATCCTACGAGCAGTACTTC; CDR3: CASKRTVGSYEQYF
V: TRBV13; D: .; size: .; J: TRBJ2-6; DNA: TGTGCCAGCAGCCTCTGGACGGCGTATGGGGCCAACGTCCTGACTTTC; CDR3: CASSLWTAYGANVLTF
V: TRBV29-1; D: .; size: .; J: TRBJ2-1; DNA: TGCAGCGTCGGTCTAGTCAGCTCCTACAATGAGCAGTTCTTC; CDR3: CSVGLVSSYNEQFF